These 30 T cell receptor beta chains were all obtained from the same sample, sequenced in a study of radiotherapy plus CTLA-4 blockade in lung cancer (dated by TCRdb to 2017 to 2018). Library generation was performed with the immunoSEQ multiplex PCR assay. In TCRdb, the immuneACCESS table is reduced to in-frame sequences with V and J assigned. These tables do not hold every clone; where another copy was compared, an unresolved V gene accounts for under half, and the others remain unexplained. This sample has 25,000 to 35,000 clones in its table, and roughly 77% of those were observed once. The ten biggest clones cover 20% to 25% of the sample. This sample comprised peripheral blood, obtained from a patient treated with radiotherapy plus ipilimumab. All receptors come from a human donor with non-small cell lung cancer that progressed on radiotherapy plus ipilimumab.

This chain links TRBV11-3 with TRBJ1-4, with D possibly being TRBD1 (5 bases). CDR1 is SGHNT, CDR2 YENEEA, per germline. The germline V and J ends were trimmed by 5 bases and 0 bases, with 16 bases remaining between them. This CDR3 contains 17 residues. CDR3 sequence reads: CASSADLLGATNEKLFF. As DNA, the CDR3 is TGTGCCAGCAGCGCGGACCTCCTAGGGGCAACTAATGAAAAACTGTTTTTT. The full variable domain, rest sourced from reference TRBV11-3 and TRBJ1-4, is EAGVVQSPRYKIIEKKQPVAFWCNPISGHNTLYWYLQNLGQGPELLIRYENEEAVDDSQLPKDRFSAERLKGVDSTLKIQPAELGDSAVYLCASSADLLGATNEKLFFGSGTQLSVL.

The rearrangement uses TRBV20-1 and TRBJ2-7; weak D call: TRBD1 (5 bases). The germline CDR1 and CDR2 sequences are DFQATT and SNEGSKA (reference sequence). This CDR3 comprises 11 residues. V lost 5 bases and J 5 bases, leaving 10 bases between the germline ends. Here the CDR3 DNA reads TGCAGTGCTGCTGGGGCCCACGAGCAGTACTTC. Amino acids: CSAAGAHEQYF.

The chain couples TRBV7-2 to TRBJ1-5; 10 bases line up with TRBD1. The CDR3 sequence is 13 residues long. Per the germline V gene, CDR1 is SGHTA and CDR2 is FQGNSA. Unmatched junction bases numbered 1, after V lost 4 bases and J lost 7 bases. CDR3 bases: TGTGCCAGCAGCTCGGGACAGGGGCAGCCCCAGCATTTT. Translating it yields CASSSGQGQPQHF. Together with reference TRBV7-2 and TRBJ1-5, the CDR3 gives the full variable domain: GAGVSQSPSNKVTEKGKDVELRCDPISGHTALYWYRQSLGQGLEFLIYFQGNSAPDKSGLPSDRFSAERTGGSVSTLTIQRTQQEDSAVYLCASSSGQGQPQHFGDGTRLSIL.

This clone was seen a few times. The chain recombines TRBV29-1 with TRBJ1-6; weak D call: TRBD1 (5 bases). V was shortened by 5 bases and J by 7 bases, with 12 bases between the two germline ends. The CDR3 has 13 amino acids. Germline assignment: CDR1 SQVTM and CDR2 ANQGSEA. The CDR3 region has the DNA TGCAGCGTTTGCACAGGCACCAATTCACCCCTCCACTTT. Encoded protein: CSVCTGTNSPLHF.

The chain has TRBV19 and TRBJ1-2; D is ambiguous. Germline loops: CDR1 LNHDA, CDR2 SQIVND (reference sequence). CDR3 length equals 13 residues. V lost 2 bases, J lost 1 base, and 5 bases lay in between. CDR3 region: CASSILINYGYTF. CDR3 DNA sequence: TGTGCCAGTAGTATACTTATTAACTATGGCTACACCTTC. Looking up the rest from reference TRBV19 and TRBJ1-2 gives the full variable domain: DGGITQSPKYLFRKEGQNVTLSCEQNLNHDAMYWYRQDPGQGLRLIYYSQIVNDFQKGDIAEGYSVSREKKESFPLTVTSAQKNPTAFYLCASSILINYGYTFGSGTRLTVV.

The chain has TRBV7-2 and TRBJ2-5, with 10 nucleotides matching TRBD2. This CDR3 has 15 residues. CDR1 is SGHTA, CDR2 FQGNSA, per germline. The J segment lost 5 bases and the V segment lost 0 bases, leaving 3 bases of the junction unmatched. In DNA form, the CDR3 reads TGTGCCAGCAGCTTAGCTAGCGGGGGGACGGAGACCCAGTACTTC. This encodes CASSLASGGTETQYF.

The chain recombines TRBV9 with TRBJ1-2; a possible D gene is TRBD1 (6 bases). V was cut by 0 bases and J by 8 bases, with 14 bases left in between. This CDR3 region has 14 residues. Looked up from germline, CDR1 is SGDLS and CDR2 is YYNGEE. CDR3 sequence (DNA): TGTGCCAGCAGCGTAGAAGGGGGACGGGGAGGCTACACCTTC. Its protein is CASSVEGGRGGYTF.

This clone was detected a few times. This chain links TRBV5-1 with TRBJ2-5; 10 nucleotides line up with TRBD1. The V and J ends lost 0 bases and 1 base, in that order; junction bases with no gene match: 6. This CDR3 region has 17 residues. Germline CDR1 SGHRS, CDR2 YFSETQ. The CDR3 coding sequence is TGCGCCAGCAGCTTGGGGACAGGGGGGCCGTTCCAAGAGACCCAGTACTTC. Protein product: CASSLGTGGPFQETQYF.

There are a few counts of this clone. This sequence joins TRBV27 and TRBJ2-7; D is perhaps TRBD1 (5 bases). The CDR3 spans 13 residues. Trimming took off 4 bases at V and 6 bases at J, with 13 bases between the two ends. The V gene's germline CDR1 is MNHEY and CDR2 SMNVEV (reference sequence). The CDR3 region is CASSSVVGREQYF. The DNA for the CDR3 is TGTGCCAGCAGTTCGGTAGTGGGGCGCGAGCAGTACTTC.

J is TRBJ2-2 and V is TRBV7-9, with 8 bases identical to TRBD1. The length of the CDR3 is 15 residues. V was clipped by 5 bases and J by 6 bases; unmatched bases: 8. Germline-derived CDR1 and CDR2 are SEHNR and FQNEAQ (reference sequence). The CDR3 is CASSKDRVGAGELFF. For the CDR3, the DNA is TGTGCCAGCAGCAAGGACAGGGTGGGGGCCGGGGAGCTGTTTTTT.

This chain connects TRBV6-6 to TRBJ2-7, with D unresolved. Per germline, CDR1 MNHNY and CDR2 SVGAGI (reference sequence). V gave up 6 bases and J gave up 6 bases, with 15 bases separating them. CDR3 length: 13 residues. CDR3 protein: CASSFGLTFEQYF. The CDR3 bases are TGTGCCAGCAGCTTTGGCCTTACCTTCGAGCAGTACTTC.

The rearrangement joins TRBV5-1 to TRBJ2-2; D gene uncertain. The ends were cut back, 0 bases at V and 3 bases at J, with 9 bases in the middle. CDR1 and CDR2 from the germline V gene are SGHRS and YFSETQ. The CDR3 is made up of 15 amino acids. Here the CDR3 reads CASSLDTPDTGELFF. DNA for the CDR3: TGCGCCAGCAGCTTGGATACTCCGGACACCGGGGAGCTGTTTTTT.

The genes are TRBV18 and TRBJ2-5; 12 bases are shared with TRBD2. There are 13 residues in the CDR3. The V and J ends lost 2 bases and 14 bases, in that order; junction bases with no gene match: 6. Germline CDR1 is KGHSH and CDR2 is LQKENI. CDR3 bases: TGTGCCAGCTCACCAACACCACTAGCGGGGGGTTACTTC. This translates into CASSPTPLAGGYF.

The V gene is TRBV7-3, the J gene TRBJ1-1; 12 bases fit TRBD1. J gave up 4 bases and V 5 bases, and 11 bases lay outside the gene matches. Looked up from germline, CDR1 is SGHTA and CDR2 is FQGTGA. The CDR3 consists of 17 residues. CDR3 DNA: TGTGCCAGCAGCGAGAAAATACCGGGACAGGGGGCCACTGAAGCTTTCTTT. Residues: CASSEKIPGQGATEAFF.

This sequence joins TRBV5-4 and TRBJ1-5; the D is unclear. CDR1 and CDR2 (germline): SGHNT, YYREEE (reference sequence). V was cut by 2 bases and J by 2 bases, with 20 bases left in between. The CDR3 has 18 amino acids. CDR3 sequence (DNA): TGTGCCAGCAGCTTTCAGGCGGGCTCCGAGGCGGGCAATCAGCCCCAGCATTTT. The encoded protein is CASSFQAGSEAGNQPQHF. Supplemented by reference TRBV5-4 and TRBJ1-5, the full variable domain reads ETGVTQSPTHLIKTRGQQVTLRCSSQSGHNTVSWYQQALGQGPQFIFQYYREEENGRGNFPPRFSGLQFPNYSSELNVNALELDDSALYLCASSFQAGSEAGNQPQHFGDGTRLSIL.

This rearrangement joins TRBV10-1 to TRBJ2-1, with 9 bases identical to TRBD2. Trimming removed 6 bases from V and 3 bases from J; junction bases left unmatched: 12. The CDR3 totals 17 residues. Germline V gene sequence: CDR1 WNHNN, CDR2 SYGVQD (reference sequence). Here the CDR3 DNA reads TGCGCCAGCAGGGCCGGGGGAGCGGGGGGTGACTACAATGAGCAGTTCTTC. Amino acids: CASRAGGAGGDYNEQFF.

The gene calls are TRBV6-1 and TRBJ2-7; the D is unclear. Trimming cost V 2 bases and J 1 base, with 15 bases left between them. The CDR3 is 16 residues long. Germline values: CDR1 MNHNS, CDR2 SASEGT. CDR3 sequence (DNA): TGTGCCAGCAGTGAACTACTGGTCGAACTTTCCTACGAGCAGTACTTC. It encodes CASSELLVELSYEQYF.

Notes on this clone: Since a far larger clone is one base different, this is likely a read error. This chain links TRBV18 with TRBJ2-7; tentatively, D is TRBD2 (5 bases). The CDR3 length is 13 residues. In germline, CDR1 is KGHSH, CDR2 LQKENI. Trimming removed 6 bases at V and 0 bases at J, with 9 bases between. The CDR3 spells CASSGIDSYEQYF. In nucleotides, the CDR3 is TGTGCCAGCTCCGGGATAGACTCCTACGAGCAGTACTTC. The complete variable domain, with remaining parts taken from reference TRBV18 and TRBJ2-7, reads NAGVMQNPRHLVRRRGQEARLRCSPMKGHSHVYWYRQLPEEGLKFMVYLQKENIIDESGMPKERFSAEFPKEGPSILRIQQVVRGDSAAYFCASSGIDSYEQYFGPGTRLTVT.

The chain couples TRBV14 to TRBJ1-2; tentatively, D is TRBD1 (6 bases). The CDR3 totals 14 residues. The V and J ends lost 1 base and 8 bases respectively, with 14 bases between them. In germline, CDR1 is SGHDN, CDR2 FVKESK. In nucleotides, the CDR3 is TGTGCCAGCAGCCAAGTTGCGGGGGCGCGAGGCTACACCTTC. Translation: CASSQVAGARGYTF. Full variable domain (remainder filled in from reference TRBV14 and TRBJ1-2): EAGVTQFPSHSVIEKGQTVTLRCDPISGHDNLYWYRRVMGKEIKFLLHFVKESKQDESGMPNNRFLAERTGGTYSTLKVQPAELEDSGVYFCASSQVAGARGYTFGSGTRLTVV.

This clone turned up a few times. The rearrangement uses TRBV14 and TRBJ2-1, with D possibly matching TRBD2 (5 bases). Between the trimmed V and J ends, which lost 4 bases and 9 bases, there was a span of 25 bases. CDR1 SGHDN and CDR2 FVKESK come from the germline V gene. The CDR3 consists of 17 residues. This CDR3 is CASSPPGGAAIVSEQFF. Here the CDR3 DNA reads TGTGCCAGCAGCCCCCCTGGCGGAGCGGCTATAGTCAGTGAGCAGTTCTTC.

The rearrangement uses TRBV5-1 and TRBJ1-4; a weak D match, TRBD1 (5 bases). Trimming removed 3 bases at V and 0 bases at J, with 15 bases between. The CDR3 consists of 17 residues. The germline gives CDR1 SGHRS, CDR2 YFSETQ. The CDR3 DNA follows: TGCGCCAGCAGCTGGGGCGGAGGGGTCGCAACTAATGAAAAACTGTTTTTT. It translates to CASSWGGGVATNEKLFF.

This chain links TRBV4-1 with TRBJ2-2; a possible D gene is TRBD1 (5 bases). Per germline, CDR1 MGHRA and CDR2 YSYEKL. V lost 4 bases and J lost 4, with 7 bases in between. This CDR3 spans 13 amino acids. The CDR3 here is CASSRQPTGELFF. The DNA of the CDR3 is TGCGCCAGCAGCCGACAGCCCACCGGGGAGCTGTTTTTT.

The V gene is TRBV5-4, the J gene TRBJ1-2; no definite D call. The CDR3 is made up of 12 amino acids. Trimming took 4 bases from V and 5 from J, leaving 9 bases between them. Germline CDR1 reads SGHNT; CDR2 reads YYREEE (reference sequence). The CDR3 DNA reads TGTGCCAGCAGCGCGAACAGTTATGGCTACACCTTC. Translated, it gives CASSANSYGYTF.

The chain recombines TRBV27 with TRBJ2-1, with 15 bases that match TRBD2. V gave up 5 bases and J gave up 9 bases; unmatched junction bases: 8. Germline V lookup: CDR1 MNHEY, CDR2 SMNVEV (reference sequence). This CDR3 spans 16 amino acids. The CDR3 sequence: CASSERTSGGASEQFF. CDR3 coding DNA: TGTGCCAGCAGTGAACGGACTAGCGGGGGGGCCAGTGAGCAGTTCTTC.

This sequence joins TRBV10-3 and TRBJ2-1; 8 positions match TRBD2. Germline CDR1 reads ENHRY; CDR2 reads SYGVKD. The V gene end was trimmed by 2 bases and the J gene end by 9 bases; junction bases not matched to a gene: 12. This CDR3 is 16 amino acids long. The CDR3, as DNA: TGTGCCATCAGTGAGATAGGCGGGGGGACCTCTGGTGAGCAGTTCTTC. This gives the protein CAISEIGGGTSGEQFF.

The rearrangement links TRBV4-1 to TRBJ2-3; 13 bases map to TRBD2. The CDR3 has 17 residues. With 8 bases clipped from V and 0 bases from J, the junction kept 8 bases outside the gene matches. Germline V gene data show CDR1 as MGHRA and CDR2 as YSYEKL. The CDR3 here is CASRRAGLAGSTDTQYF. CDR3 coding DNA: TGCGCCAGCCGTCGAGCGGGACTAGCGGGGAGCACAGATACGCAGTATTTT.

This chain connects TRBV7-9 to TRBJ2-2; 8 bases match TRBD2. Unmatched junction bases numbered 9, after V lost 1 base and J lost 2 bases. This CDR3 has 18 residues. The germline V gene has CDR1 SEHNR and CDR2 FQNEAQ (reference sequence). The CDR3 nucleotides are TGTGCCAGCAGCTTAGTGGTCAGCGGGGGAATAAACACCGGGGAGCTGTTTTTT. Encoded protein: CASSLVVSGGINTGELFF.

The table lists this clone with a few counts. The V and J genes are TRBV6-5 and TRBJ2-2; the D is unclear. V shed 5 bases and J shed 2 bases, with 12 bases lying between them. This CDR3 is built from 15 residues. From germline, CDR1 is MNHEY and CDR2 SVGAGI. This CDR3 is CASSIGLLNTGELFF. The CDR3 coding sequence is TGTGCCAGCAGTATTGGCCTTTTAAACACCGGGGAGCTGTTTTTT.

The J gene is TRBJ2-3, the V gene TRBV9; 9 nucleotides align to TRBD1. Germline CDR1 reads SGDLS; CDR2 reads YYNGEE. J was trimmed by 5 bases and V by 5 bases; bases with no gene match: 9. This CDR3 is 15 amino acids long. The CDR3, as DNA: TGTGCCAGCAGTGATCGGGACAGGGTGGGAGATACGCAGTATTTT. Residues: CASSDRDRVGDTQYF.

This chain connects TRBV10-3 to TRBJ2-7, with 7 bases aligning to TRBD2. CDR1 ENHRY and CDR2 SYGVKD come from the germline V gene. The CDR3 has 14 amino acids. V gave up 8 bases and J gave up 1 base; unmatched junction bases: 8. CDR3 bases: TGTGCCATCGCATCGGGGGGTACTTCCTACGAGCAGTACTTC. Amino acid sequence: CAIASGGTSYEQYF.